The text below deals with one T cell receptor (beta chain). What it binds is not known. This specimen comes from a study of OX40 agonist ivuxolimab in advanced cancers. Study-level points and caveats: Relative to CD4+ cells, CD8+ T cells on average had more expanded clones.

Generated by immunoSEQ multiplex PCR, the TCRdb table keeps only in-frame clones and is missing some. Among approximately 84,000 clones listed, 89% were seen once. Material: CD4+ or CD8+ T cells sorted from blood, obtained in a trial of the OX40 agonist ivuxolimab. The receptor's source is an adult with an advanced solid tumor such as melanoma, head and neck, liver or kidney cancer.

This chain's CDR3 is CATSRDNYGYTF. In DNA, the CDR3 is TGTGCCACCAGCAGAGATAACTATGGCTACACCTTC. The rearrangement joins TRBV15 to TRBJ1-2; D not certain. CDR1 is LNHNV and CDR2 is YYDKDF in the germline V gene (reference sequence). Trimming shortened V by 0 bases and J by 1 base, and 0 bases separated the two germline ends. The CDR3 consists of 12 residues.